Following are 26 T cell receptor beta chains from one sample sequenced in a study of CD8 T cells in ankylosing spondylitis. MiXCR, applied by TCRdb to the 5' RACE reads, yields one record per CDR3 protein. This table has about 420,000 distinct CDR3 sequences, approximately 20% appearing once. These TCRs' antigens remain unknown. Overall study findings and caveats: A motif in TCR beta, a set of several highly homologous variants, appeared characteristic of ankylosing spondylitis blood.

Sequenced sample: blood, either unsorted or a sorted T cell fraction (not recorded which). These TCRs come from a male donor with ankylosing spondylitis.

This rearrangement joins TRBV28 to TRBJ2-7; no firm D call. Germline V gene data show CDR1 as MDHEN and CDR2 as SYDVKM. The CDR3 spans 15 residues. Trimming left V 6 bases short and J 5 bases short, with 20 bases between. Here the CDR3 DNA reads TGTGCCAGCAGGACGAATACACCGGCTCTGAACGAGCAGTACTTC. It yields the protein CASRTNTPALNEQYF.

V is TRBV5-1 and J is TRBJ1-2; D unresolved. The germline CDR1 and CDR2 sequences are SGHRS and YFSETQ. V lost 2 bases, J lost 3 bases, and 14 bases lay in between. The CDR3 runs 15 residues. The CDR3 sequence: CASSFGVGTHYGYTF. DNA of the CDR3: TGCGCCAGCAGCTTCGGGGTAGGCACCCACTATGGCTACACCTTC.

The chain is built from TRBV11-1 and TRBJ2-1; D is possibly TRBD1 (6 bases). This CDR3 spans 10 amino acids. With 11 bases removed from V and 9 bases from J, the gap between germline ends came to 11 bases. Germline V gene data show CDR1 as SGHAT and CDR2 as FQDESV (reference sequence). Written as DNA, the CDR3 is TGTGCCCTGTGGGGGCGTGAGCAGTTCTTC. This translates into CALWGREQFF.

The rearrangement uses TRBV15 and TRBJ2-3; 7 nucleotides line up with TRBD2. The CDR3 totals 14 residues. V shed 0 bases and J 4 bases; nucleotides not matched to a gene: 1. Germline CDR1 LNHNV, CDR2 YYDKDF (reference sequence). CDR3 in DNA: TGTGCCACCAGCAGAGATCTAGCGGCAGATACGCAGTATTTT. Translating gives CATSRDLAADTQYF.

V and J are TRBV28 and TRBJ2-1; 7 bases fit TRBD1. Germline V gene lookup returns CDR1 MDHEN and CDR2 SYDVKM. This CDR3 region has 13 residues. V lost 6 bases, J lost 8 bases, and 7 bases stayed unmatched. CDR3 in amino acids: CASRETGLDEQFF. In DNA form, the CDR3 reads TGTGCCAGCAGGGAGACAGGGCTGGATGAGCAGTTCTTC.

This rearrangement joins TRBV9 to TRBJ2-5; tentative D call: TRBD1 (6 bases). V lost 2 bases, J lost 4 bases, and 12 bases lay in between. CDR3 size: 14 residues. Germline V gene data show CDR1 as SGDLS and CDR2 as YYNGEE. The CDR3 bases are TGTGCCAGCAGCGTGATTGGCAGGGGAGAGACCCAGTACTTC. Its translation: CASSVIGRGETQYF.

This clonotype appeared a few times. The genes are TRBV3-1 and TRBJ2-1; 9 positions agree with TRBD1. Germline V gene data show CDR1 as LGHDT and CDR2 as YNNKEL (reference sequence). This CDR3 region has 16 residues. Trimming cost V 6 bases and J 3 bases; bases outside gene matches: 9. Written as DNA, the CDR3 is TGTGCCAGCAGTCTTAAAACAGGGGGCGTCTACAATGAGCAGTTCTTC. This codes for CASSLKTGGVYNEQFF.

The rearrangement uses TRBV2 and TRBJ2-7; possibly TRBD1 or TRBD2 for D (5 bases each). This CDR3 contains 14 residues. Trimming took 8 bases from V and 0 from J, leaving 14 bases between them. Germline V gene lookup returns CDR1 SNHLY and CDR2 FYNNEI. The CDR3 reads CASHQGESSYEQYF. The CDR3 DNA reads as TGTGCCAGCCACCAAGGGGAGAGCTCCTACGAGCAGTACTTC.

This clonotype was detected a few times. The chain joins TRBV12-3 or TRBV12-4 to TRBJ1-5; the D is unclear. The CDR3 is made up of 14 amino acids. Trimming pared 3 bases from V and 2 bases from J, leaving 8 bases between. The DNA for the CDR3 is TGTGCCAGCAGTTTTAGCAGCCGCAATCAGCCCCAGCATTTT. It yields the protein CASSFSSRNQPQHF.

This clonotype has just a few counts. The rearrangement links TRBV15 to TRBJ1-4; 8 nucleotides line up with TRBD1. V lost 3 bases, J lost 8 bases, and 8 bases stayed unmatched. The CDR3 is made up of 15 amino acids. From germline, CDR1 is LNHNV and CDR2 YYDKDF (reference sequence). CDR3 sequence: CATSSLDRGVEKLFF. CDR3 DNA: TGTGCCACCAGCAGTCTCGACAGGGGTGTCGAAAAACTGTTTTTT.

This clonotype was seen many times. The V call is TRBV10-3, the J call TRBJ2-3; D possibly corresponds to TRBD2 (6 bases). Deletions cut 6 bases from V and 2 bases from J, with 12 bases between. Germline assignment: CDR1 ENHRY and CDR2 SYGVKD. This CDR3 region has 14 residues. For the CDR3, the DNA is TGTGCCATCAGGCGGGCGGGGAACACAGATACGCAGTATTTT. It encodes CAIRRAGNTDTQYF.

This clonotype was counted a few times. This sequence joins TRBV6-4 and TRBJ1-1; 9 bases align to TRBD1. V trimming: 6 bases; J trimming: 0 bases; junction bases outside the gene matches: 2. CDR3 length: 14 residues. CDR1 MRHNA and CDR2 SNTAGT come from the germline V gene. The CDR3 sequence: CASRRQGVNTEAFF. The CDR3 region has the DNA TGTGCCAGCAGAAGACAGGGGGTGAACACTGAAGCTTTCTTT.

This clonotype was picked up a small number of times. The chain is built from TRBV4-1 and TRBJ1-5; 10 positions match TRBD1. The CDR3 covers 20 residues. V lost 2 bases, J lost 0 bases, and 13 bases stayed unmatched. In germline, CDR1 is MGHRA, CDR2 YSYEKL. The CDR3 here is CASSQRTPGQGWNSNQPQHF. CDR3 coding DNA: TGCGCCAGCAGCCAACGAACCCCGGGACAGGGGTGGAATAGCAATCAGCCCCAGCATTTT.

The V gene is TRBV4-1, the J gene TRBJ1-1, with 8 bases aligning to TRBD1. Germline lookup yields CDR1 MGHRA and CDR2 YSYEKL. The CDR3 runs 16 residues. J lost 1 base, V lost 3 bases, and 7 bases had no gene match. The CDR3 protein is CASSQLVGQANTEAFF. The CDR3 bases are TGCGCCAGCAGCCAGCTAGTGGGACAGGCGAACACTGAAGCTTTCTTT.

In this sample, this clonotype turned up a few times. The chain recombines TRBV11-2 with TRBJ2-3; 14 bases align to TRBD2. V dropped 7 bases and J dropped 2; count of bases not matched to a gene: 11. Germline-derived CDR1 and CDR2 are SGHAT and FQNNGV. This CDR3 has 18 residues. Here the CDR3 DNA reads TGTGCCAGCACGAAGCCGGGGACTAGCGGGGGCCCCACAGATACGCAGTATTTT. Translated, it gives CASTKPGTSGGPTDTQYF.

The chain combines TRBV4-2 with TRBJ2-7; 8 nucleotides agree with TRBD1. Germline V gene data show CDR1 as LGHNA and CDR2 as YNFKEQ. The junction had 8 bases not matched to a gene; V was cut back by 1 base and J by 6 bases. This CDR3 has 15 residues. The CDR3: CASSQAVGTGGEQYF. The CDR3, as DNA: TGTGCCAGCAGCCAAGCGGTGGGGACAGGAGGCGAGCAGTACTTC.

There are a few counts of this clonotype. The gene calls are TRBV5-5 and TRBJ2-1; TRBD2 matches at 7 bases. V lost 3 bases to trimming and J lost 1 base; unmatched junction nucleotides: 13. CDR3 length: 18 amino acids. The germline CDR1 and CDR2 sequences are SGHKS and YYEKEE (reference sequence). The CDR3: CASSSRGGAGESYNEQFF. CDR3 coding DNA: TGTGCCAGCAGCTCACGGGGAGGGGCGGGAGAGTCCTACAATGAGCAGTTCTTC. The entire variable domain, with the rest obtained from reference TRBV5-5 and TRBJ2-1, is as follows: DAGVTQSPTHLIKTRGQQVTLRCSPISGHKSVSWYQQVLGQGPQFIFQYYEKEERGRGNFPDRFSARQFPNYSSELNVNALLLGDSALYLCASSSRGGAGESYNEQFFGPGTRLTVL.

The chain uses TRBV20-1 and TRBJ2-2; D gene unclear. CDR1 DFQATT and CDR2 SNEGSKA come from the germline V gene (reference sequence). The CDR3 runs to 15 residues. Deletions cut 0 bases from V and 0 bases from J, with 8 bases between. The DNA for the CDR3 is TGCAGTGCTAGAGAAAGAGAGACGAACACCGGGGAGCTGTTTTTT. This sequence encodes CSARERETNTGELFF.

This clonotype was seen a few times. J is TRBJ2-2 and V is TRBV4-1; D possibly corresponds to TRBD2 (5 bases). The CDR3 length is 14 residues. CDR1 MGHRA and CDR2 YSYEKL come from the germline V gene. Between the trimmed V and J ends, which lost 4 bases and 5 bases, there was a span of 11 bases. The CDR3 loop reads CASSPPSFTGELFF. The CDR3 nucleotides read TGCGCCAGCAGCCCACCTAGCTTTACCGGGGAGCTGTTTTTT.

The gene calls are TRBV6-5 and TRBJ1-2; unclear D gene. Trimming removed 2 bases at V and 4 bases at J, with 20 bases between. The CDR3 loop spans 17 amino acids. Looked up from germline, CDR1 is MNHEY and CDR2 is SVGAGI. CDR3: CASSYRRHLASGYGYTF. The CDR3 DNA sequence: TGTGCCAGCAGTTACAGGAGACATCTAGCCTCCGGCTATGGCTACACCTTC.

This clonotype was seen a handful of times. This chain joins TRBV29-1 and TRBJ2-4; 10 bases match TRBD2. Germline assignment: CDR1 SQVTM and CDR2 ANQGSEA. The junction had 4 bases not matched to a gene; V was cut back by 3 bases and J by 8 bases. The CDR3 is made up of 13 amino acids. CDR3 amino acids: CSVETSGWDIQYF. As DNA, the CDR3 is TGCAGCGTTGAGACTAGCGGGTGGGACATTCAGTACTTC.

This clonotype was recorded a few times. The chain carries TRBV5-1 and TRBJ2-3, with 7 bases identical to TRBD2. CDR1 is SGHRS, CDR2 YFSETQ, per germline. The trim removed 0 bases at V and 2 bases at J, leaving 9 bases unmatched. The CDR3 is 17 amino acids. The CDR3, as DNA: TGCGCCAGCAGCTTGGGTCGGCTAGCGGCTTCCACAGATACGCAGTATTTT. This translates into CASSLGRLAASTDTQYF.

The rearrangement uses TRBV20-1 and TRBJ2-1; D gene uncertain. This CDR3 has 15 residues. V was clipped by 0 bases and J by 9 bases, with 18 bases between them. Germline lookup yields CDR1 DFQATT and CDR2 SNEGSKA (reference sequence). The CDR3 region has the DNA TGCAGTGCTAGAGAGGGCAGAAGGTCATCGGGTGAGCAGTTCTTC. As protein: CSAREGRRSSGEQFF.

This clonotype was observed a handful of times. The rearrangement links TRBV5-1 to TRBJ2-2; D remains ambiguous. The CDR3 contains 14 residues. V lost 1 base and J 5 bases, leaving 9 bases between the germline ends. Germline assignment: CDR1 SGHRS and CDR2 YFSETQ. CDR3 protein: CASSLRTQTGELFF. The CDR3, as DNA: TGCGCCAGCAGCTTGAGGACGCAGACCGGGGAGCTGTTTTTT.

This clonotype was seen only a few times. This CDR3 reads CASSLEGRGIYEQYF. CDR3 nucleotides: TGTGCCAGCAGCTTAGAGGGTAGGGGTATATACGAGCAGTACTTC. This rearrangement joins TRBV7-2 to TRBJ2-7; D is possibly TRBD1 (5 bases). CDR1 SGHTA and CDR2 FQGNSA come from the germline V gene. Trimming took off 1 base at V and 4 bases at J, with 14 bases between the two ends. The CDR3 sequence is 15 residues long.

The J gene is TRBJ1-1, the V gene TRBV12-5, with a tentative D call TRBD1 (5 bases). V lost 0 bases, J lost 1 base, and 9 bases lay in between. CDR1 is LGHNT and CDR2 is FRNRAP in the germline V gene. The CDR3 is 15 residues long. Written as DNA, the CDR3 is TGTGCTAGTGGTTTGGTACGGGGGACGAACACTGAAGCTTTCTTT. It translates to CASGLVRGTNTEAFF.